The TCR beta chain under discussion was sequenced for a study of T cells after yellow fever vaccination. Using its own MiXCR run on the 5' RACE reads, TCRdb lists one record per CDR3 protein. The profile covers about 73,000 distinct CDR3 sequences, with just under 8% appearing a single time and around 38% taken by the ten largest. This clonotype was seen repeatedly, ten times or more. The germline CDR1 and CDR2 sequences are MNHEY and SMNVEV (reference sequence). J lost 10 bases, V lost 2 bases, and 5 bases had no gene match. CDR3 size: 13 residues. J is TRBJ2-1 and V is TRBV27; 7 positions agree with TRBD2. This specimen was CD8+ T cells sorted from PBMCs, taken on the day of the yellow fever booster vaccination. The TCR was taken from a young man who received the YFV17D yellow fever vaccine. The CDR3 loop is CASSLGGGGEQFF. CDR3 coding DNA: TGTGCCAGCAGTTTAGGGGGGGGAGGAGAGCAGTTCTTC.